The 8 T cell receptor beta chains given below trace back to one sample, sequenced in a study of blood T cells in healthy people across ages. For the second PCR, which ran for roughly 6 to 12 cycles, a sample-barcoded 5' primer and a J-beta primer mix were used. Via MiXCR, TCRdb re-called the 5' RACE reads, giving one row per CDR3 protein. The table lists around 1,700,000 distinct CDR3 sequences, approximately 28% of them singletons. Sequencing used blood. Every receptor here comes from a woman in her 30s in good health.

This clonotype has ten or more counts. This chain joins TRBV7-2 and TRBJ1-2; D is undetermined. This CDR3 has 16 residues. Trimming shortened V by 5 bases and J by 3 bases, and 19 bases separated the two germline ends. In germline, CDR1 is SGHTA, CDR2 FQGNSA. As DNA, the CDR3 is TGTGCCAGCAGCACATCCCGGGGAGGTGTGGACTATGGCTACACCTTC. Translated: CASSTSRGGVDYGYTF.

This chain connects TRBV14 to TRBJ2-3; D is perhaps TRBD2 (6 bases). Germline V gene sequence: CDR1 SGHDN, CDR2 FVKESK. V was shortened by 6 bases and J by 4 bases, with 11 bases between the two germline ends. CDR3 length: 13 residues. As DNA, the CDR3 is TGTGCCAGCAGAGGAGGGTTCTCAGATACGCAGTATTTT. Translating gives CASRGGFSDTQYF.

The rearrangement uses TRBV18 and TRBJ1-2, with a tentative D call TRBD1 (5 bases). V was trimmed by 0 bases and J by 7 bases, leaving 9 bases between them. This CDR3 contains 13 residues. CDR1 and CDR2 from the germline V gene are KGHSH and LQKENI. This chain's CDR3 is CASSPPSGGGYTF. The CDR3 nucleotides are TGTGCCAGCTCACCACCGAGCGGGGGTGGCTACACCTTC.

This rearrangement joins TRBV6-6 to TRBJ1-5, with D unresolved. V was shortened by 5 bases and J by 6 bases, with 17 bases between the two germline ends. This CDR3 is 15 amino acids long. The germline V gene encodes CDR1 MNHNY and CDR2 SVGAGI (reference sequence). The CDR3 loop reads CASSPSTRNGQPQHF. The DNA for the CDR3 is TGTGCCAGCAGTCCCTCCACGAGGAACGGTCAGCCCCAGCATTTT.

The chain joins TRBV19 to TRBJ2-4, with D possibly matching TRBD2 (6 bases). Germline V lookup: CDR1 LNHDA, CDR2 SQIVND (reference sequence). The V end was cut by 3 bases, the J end by 8 bases, with 11 bases between. This CDR3 is 13 amino acids long. CDR3 amino acids: CASSMEGVYIQYF. CDR3 nucleotides: TGTGCCAGTAGTATGGAGGGCGTTTACATTCAGTACTTC.

This clonotype was seen only a few times. The V and J genes are TRBV10-1 and TRBJ2-1, with D perhaps matching TRBD2 (6 bases). The germline V and J ends were trimmed by 0 bases and 7 bases, with 16 bases remaining between them. Germline values: CDR1 WNHNN, CDR2 SYGVQD (reference sequence). CDR3 length: 16 amino acids. This CDR3 is CASSESRGREGNEQFF. The CDR3 DNA reads as TGCGCCAGCAGTGAGTCGCGGGGCAGGGAAGGGAATGAGCAGTTCTTC.

On this clonotype itself: Germline is not matched at one junction end, which may reflect a read error. This sequence joins TRBV12-3 or TRBV12-4 and TRBJ2-5; D not certain. The end of the DNA is better explained by TRBJ2-7, so the J call may be wrong. The CDR3 is 11 amino acids. The CDR3 sequence: CACSFGDEQYF. For the CDR3, the DNA is TGTGCCTGCAGTTTCGGTGACGAGCAGTACTTC.

This clonotype was counted a few times. The V gene is TRBV7-2, the J gene TRBJ1-1; perhaps TRBD1 as D (6 bases). The CDR3 has 14 amino acids. Between the trimmed V and J ends, which lost 1 base and 3 bases, there was a span of 9 bases. Looked up from germline, CDR1 is SGHTA and CDR2 is FQGNSA. CDR3 nucleotides: TGTGCCAGCAGCTTAGGGACAGTCTACACTGAAGCTTTCTTT. Encoded protein: CASSLGTVYTEAFF.